The next 15 T cell receptor beta chains were all read from a single sample in a study of blood T cell repertoires in COVID-19. Assay used: immunoSEQ multiplex PCR; TCRdb lists only in-frame clones, some missing. The profile shows roughly 100,000 clones, approximately 87% of them singletons. The sample was peripheral blood. The receptor source for this set is a young woman with acute or convalescent COVID-19.

The chain is built from TRBV6-5 and TRBJ2-1; TRBD2 aligns across 11 bases. CDR3 length: 15 amino acids. Germline CDR1 is MNHEY and CDR2 is SVGAGI. Trimming cost V 11 bases and J 2 bases; bases outside gene matches: 8. The CDR3 DNA sequence: TGTGCCTCTACCCTAGCGGGGGGACCCTACAATGAGCAGTTCTTC. Translation gives CASTLAGGPYNEQFF.

The chain couples TRBV19 to TRBJ2-5; D uncertain. This CDR3 contains 13 residues. V lost 3 bases, J lost 3 bases, and 8 bases lay in between. Germline V gene lookup returns CDR1 LNHDA and CDR2 SQIVND (reference sequence). CDR3 protein: CASSIFFKETQYF. The CDR3 coding sequence is TGTGCCAGTAGTATCTTTTTTAAAGAGACCCAGTACTTC. Full variable domain (missing parts from reference TRBV19 and TRBJ2-5): DGGITQSPKYLFRKEGQNVTLSCEQNLNHDAMYWYRQDPGQGLRLIYYSQIVNDFQKGDIAEGYSVSREKKESFPLTVTSAQKNPTAFYLCASSIFFKETQYFGPGTRLLVL.

CDR3 in amino acids: CSVFGGASTDTQYF. For the CDR3, the DNA is TGCAGCGTTTTCGGGGGGGCTAGCACAGATACGCAGTATTTT. The V and J genes are TRBV29-1 and TRBJ2-3; TRBD2 matches at 8 bases. V gave up 5 bases and J gave up 0 bases; unmatched junction bases: 4. The CDR3 runs 14 residues. Per germline, CDR1 SQVTM and CDR2 ANQGSEA.

The chain recombines TRBV28 with TRBJ2-5; 7 positions agree with TRBD1. CDR3 length: 15 residues. Per the germline V gene, CDR1 is MDHEN and CDR2 is SYDVKM. The junction had 9 bases not matched to a gene; V was cut back by 6 bases and J by 2 bases. CDR3 protein: CASRQQGVLQETQYF. The DNA of the CDR3 is TGTGCCAGCAGGCAGCAGGGGGTCCTGCAAGAGACCCAGTACTTC.

Notes on this clone: This sample includes further DNA sequences coding for the same CDR3. The chain couples TRBV2 to TRBJ1-6; D perhaps matches TRBD1 (5 bases). V lost 3 bases, J lost 6 bases, and 9 bases lay in between. Germline CDR1 is SNHLY and CDR2 is FYNNEI. This CDR3 spans 14 amino acids. The CDR3 reads CASSEGRSNSPLHF. CDR3 DNA sequence: TGTGCCAGCAGTGAGGGGCGGTCTAATTCACCCCTCCACTTT.

The genes are TRBV9 and TRBJ1-2; 7 bases match TRBD1. V dropped 4 bases and J dropped 2; count of bases not matched to a gene: 2. CDR1 and CDR2 (germline): SGDLS, YYNGEE. This CDR3 spans 13 amino acids. The CDR3 nucleotides read TGTGCCAGCAGCTGGGACAGCAACTATGGCTACACCTTC. Translating it yields CASSWDSNYGYTF.

The rearrangement uses TRBV19 and TRBJ1-2, with no clear D. This CDR3 spans 13 amino acids. The ends were cut back, 5 bases at V and 3 bases at J, with 10 bases in the middle. CDR1 and CDR2 (germline): LNHDA, SQIVND (reference sequence). CDR3 residues: CASSDREDYGYTF. CDR3 DNA sequence: TGTGCCAGTAGTGACCGGGAGGACTATGGCTACACCTTC. Full variable domain (remainder filled in from reference TRBV19 and TRBJ1-2): DGGITQSPKYLFRKEGQNVTLSCEQNLNHDAMYWYRQDPGQGLRLIYYSQIVNDFQKGDIAEGYSVSREKKESFPLTVTSAQKNPTAFYLCASSDREDYGYTFGSGTRLTVV.

The gene calls are TRBV5-1 and TRBJ2-1, with 10 bases that match TRBD2. V gave up 2 bases and J gave up 9 bases; unmatched junction bases: 8. The CDR3 is made up of 15 amino acids. Germline loops: CDR1 SGHRS, CDR2 YFSETQ. DNA of the CDR3: TGCGCCAGCAGCTTCTTCAGCGGGGGGGCCTCTGAGCAGTTCTTC. Its translation is CASSFFSGGASEQFF.

This rearrangement joins TRBV24-1 to TRBJ1-5; 8 bases line up with TRBD1. The junction had 6 bases not matched to a gene; V was cut back by 3 bases and J by 3 bases. The CDR3 extends over 16 amino acids. In germline, CDR1 is KGHDR, CDR2 SFDVKD. CDR3 loop: CATSDRNRGDNQPQHF. The CDR3 DNA sequence: TGTGCCACCAGTGATCGTAACAGGGGGGACAATCAGCCCCAGCATTTT.

This rearrangement joins TRBV9 to TRBJ2-3, with 9 bases that match TRBD1. The ends lost 3 bases at V and 4 bases at J; junction bases unmatched: 9. Germline assignment: CDR1 SGDLS and CDR2 YYNGEE. The CDR3 runs to 16 residues. The CDR3 reads CASSARTGGLADTQYF. The CDR3 coding sequence is TGTGCCAGCAGCGCCCGAACAGGGGGCCTGGCAGATACGCAGTATTTT. The variable domain in full, with the rest retrieved from reference TRBV9 and TRBJ2-3, is DSGVTQTPKHLITATGQRVTLRCSPRSGDLSVYWYQQSLDQGLQFLIQYYNGEERAKGNILERFSAQQFPDLHSELNLSSLELGDSALYFCASSARTGGLADTQYFGPGTRLTVL.

V and J are TRBV3-1 (or the pseudogene TRBV3-2) and TRBJ2-7; D remains unclear. Germline CDR1 reads LGHDT; CDR2 reads YNNKEL (reference sequence). V lost 7 bases, J lost 0 bases, and 13 bases lay in between. The CDR3 runs to 14 residues. DNA of the CDR3: TGTGCCAGCAACTCTCACGTTGGCTCCTACGAGCAGTACTTC. Protein product: CASNSHVGSYEQYF.

The J gene is TRBJ2-7, the V gene TRBV19; tentative D call: TRBD2 (6 bases). The V gene lost 6 bases and the J gene lost 5 bases, with 8 bases spanning the gap. CDR3 length: 11 residues. The germline V gene has CDR1 LNHDA and CDR2 SQIVND (reference sequence). The CDR3 loop is CASRGGHEQYF. The CDR3 bases are TGTGCCAGTAGGGGGGGACACGAGCAGTACTTC.

This clone was seen once. This chain's CDR3 is CASKGGVRSGANVLTF. DNA for the CDR3: TGTGCCAGCAAGGGCGGGGTAAGGAGTGGGGCCAACGTCCTGACTTTC. V and J are TRBV28 and TRBJ2-6; D may be TRBD2 (6 bases). The CDR3 consists of 16 residues. Germline assignment: CDR1 MDHEN and CDR2 SYDVKM. Trimming pared 7 bases from V and 3 bases from J, leaving 16 bases between.

The chain uses TRBV14 and TRBJ1-5, with no clear D. Germline V gene sequence: CDR1 SGHDN, CDR2 FVKESK. The CDR3 is 13 residues long. Trimming stripped 0 bases from V and 4 bases from J, with 4 bases between. The CDR3 reads CASSQDSNQPQHF. CDR3 DNA sequence: TGTGCCAGCAGCCAAGACAGTAATCAGCCCCAGCATTTT.

This chain connects TRBV7-3 to TRBJ2-2, with D hard to call. This CDR3 spans 15 amino acids. With 1 base removed from V and 6 bases from J, the gap between germline ends came to 12 bases. Per germline, CDR1 SGHTA and CDR2 FQGTGA. The CDR3 is CASSLSSPVPGELFF. The CDR3 DNA is TGTGCCAGCAGCTTAAGTTCACCGGTCCCCGGGGAGCTGTTTTTT.